A selection of T cell receptor beta chains follows, all from one sample in a study of cytomegalovirus exposure and HLA in healthy donors. Sequencing was performed with immunoSEQ multiplex PCR; in TCRdb, only in-frame clones are kept and a portion is missing. This sample yields about 160,000 clones, of which 71% are seen a single time; about 2.7% belongs to the top ten. The sample was PBMCs. These receptor sequences come from a woman between 25 and 40 years old in good health and CMV-seronegative. Each CDR3 is given with its conserved first and last residue. D genes are given only for firm matches. Size is stated for part of the rows, as once, few or many counts, or as a class when the clone is expanded.

D: NA; size: NA; J: TRBJ1-2; length: 16; V: TRBV6-1; CDR3: CASSEALGGGSYGYTF; DNA: TGTGCCAGCAGTGAAGCGCTTGGGGGAGGGAGCTATGGCTACACCTTC
D: NA; size: NA; J: TRBJ1-6; length: 13; V: TRBV9; CDR3: CASSATRNSPLHF; DNA: TGTGCCAGCAGCGCGACGCGGAATTCACCCCTCCACTTT
D: TRBD1; size: few; J: TRBJ1-1; length: 13; V: TRBV2; CDR3: CAKTGGARTEAFF; DNA: TGTGCCAAAACAGGGGGCGCGAGGACTGAAGCTTTCTTT
D: TRBD2; size: NA; J: TRBJ2-7; length: 20; V: TRBV6-7; CDR3: CASAVGRIASGTLYFYEQYF; DNA: TGTGCCAGCGCGGTCGGTAGGATAGCTAGCGGGACACTATACTTCTACGAGCAGTACTTC
D: TRBD1; size: NA; J: TRBJ2-1; length: 16; V: TRBV9; CDR3: CASSPLTGTGRGEQFF; DNA: TGTGCCAGCAGCCCTCTCACCGGGACAGGGAGAGGTGAGCAGTTCTTC
D: TRBD2; size: NA; J: TRBJ2-2; length: 15; V: TRBV9; CDR3: CASSPGTSGSGELFF; DNA: TGTGCCAGCAGCCCCGGGACTAGCGGAAGCGGGGAGCTGTTTTTT
D: NA; size: once; J: TRBJ1-2; length: 14; V: TRBV18; CDR3: CASSPSTVNYGYTF; DNA: TGTGCCAGCTCACCAAGCACAGTGAACTATGGCTACACCTTC
D: NA; size: NA; J: TRBJ2-7; length: 14; V: TRBV30; CDR3: CAWSENAGSYEQYF; DNA: TGTGCCTGGAGTGAGAACGCGGGTTCCTACGAGCAGTACTTC
D: TRBD1; size: NA; J: TRBJ2-3; length: 15; V: TRBV5-4; CDR3: CASSLEATGSDTQYF; DNA: TGTGCCAGCAGCTTGGAGGCGACAGGGTCAGATACGCAGTATTTT
D: TRBD2; size: once; J: TRBJ2-7; length: 14; V: TRBV11-2; CDR3: CASSSPGGSYEQYF; DNA: TGTGCCAGCAGCTCCCCGGGGGGGTCCTACGAGCAGTACTTC
D: TRBD2; size: NA; J: TRBJ2-7; length: 14; V: TRBV7-2; CDR3: CASSRGGGTYEQYF; DNA: TGTGCCAGCAGCCGCGGGGGAGGGACCTACGAGCAGTACTTC
D: NA; size: NA; J: TRBJ2-1; length: 12; V: TRBV27; CDR3: CASLVAYNEQFF; DNA: TGTGCCAGCCTGGTAGCCTATAACGAGCAGTTCTTC
D: NA; size: NA; J: TRBJ1-5; length: 13; V: TRBV7-9; CDR3: CASSLGGERPQHF; DNA: TGTGCCAGCAGCTTAGGGGGAGAACGGCCCCAGCATTTT
D: NA; size: NA; J: TRBJ1-1; length: 13; V: TRBV6-5; CDR3: CASSNAGNTEAFF; DNA: TGTGCCAGCAGTAACGCAGGGAACACTGAAGCTTTCTTT
D: NA; size: NA; J: TRBJ1-4; length: 12; V: TRBV4-1; CDR3: CASSHPYEKLFF; DNA: TGCGCCAGCAGCCATCCCTATGAAAAACTGTTTTTT
D: NA; size: NA; J: TRBJ1-1; length: 14; V: TRBV19; CDR3: CASSILGKDTEAFF; DNA: TGTGCCAGTAGTATATTGGGCAAGGACACTGAAGCTTTCTTT
D: TRBD1; size: NA; J: TRBJ2-5; length: 15; V: TRBV7-6; CDR3: CASSLGTGGRETQYF; DNA: TGTGCCAGCAGCTTAGGTACAGGGGGTCGAGAGACCCAGTACTTC
D: TRBD2; size: NA; J: TRBJ2-1; length: 13; V: TRBV7-9; CDR3: CASSLGLAASPFF; DNA: TGTGCCAGCAGCTTAGGGCTAGCGGCCTCTCCGTTCTTC
D: NA; size: NA; J: TRBJ2-3; length: 12; V: TRBV30; CDR3: CACSTGTDTQYF; DNA: TGTGCCTGCTCTACGGGCACAGATACGCAGTATTTT
D: TRBD1; size: few; J: TRBJ2-7; length: 14; V: TRBV2; CDR3: CASSPGTGVYEQYF; DNA: TGTGCCAGCAGTCCCGGGACAGGGGTATACGAGCAGTACTTC